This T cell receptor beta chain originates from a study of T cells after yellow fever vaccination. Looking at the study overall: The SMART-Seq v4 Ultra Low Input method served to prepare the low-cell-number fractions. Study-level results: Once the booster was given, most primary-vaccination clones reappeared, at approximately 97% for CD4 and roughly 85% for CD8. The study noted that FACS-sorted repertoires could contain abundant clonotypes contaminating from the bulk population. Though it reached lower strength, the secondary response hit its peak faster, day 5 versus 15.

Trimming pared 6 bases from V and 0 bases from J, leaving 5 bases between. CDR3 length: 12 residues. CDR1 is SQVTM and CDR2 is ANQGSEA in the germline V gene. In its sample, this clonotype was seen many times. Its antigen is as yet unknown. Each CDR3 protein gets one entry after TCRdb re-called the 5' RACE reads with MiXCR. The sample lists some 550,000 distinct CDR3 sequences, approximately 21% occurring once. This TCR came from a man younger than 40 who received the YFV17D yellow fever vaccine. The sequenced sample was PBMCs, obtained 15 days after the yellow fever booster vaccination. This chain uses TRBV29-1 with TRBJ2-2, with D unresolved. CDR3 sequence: CSVGTNTGELFF. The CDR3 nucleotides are TGCAGCGTGGGGACGAACACCGGGGAGCTGTTTTTT.